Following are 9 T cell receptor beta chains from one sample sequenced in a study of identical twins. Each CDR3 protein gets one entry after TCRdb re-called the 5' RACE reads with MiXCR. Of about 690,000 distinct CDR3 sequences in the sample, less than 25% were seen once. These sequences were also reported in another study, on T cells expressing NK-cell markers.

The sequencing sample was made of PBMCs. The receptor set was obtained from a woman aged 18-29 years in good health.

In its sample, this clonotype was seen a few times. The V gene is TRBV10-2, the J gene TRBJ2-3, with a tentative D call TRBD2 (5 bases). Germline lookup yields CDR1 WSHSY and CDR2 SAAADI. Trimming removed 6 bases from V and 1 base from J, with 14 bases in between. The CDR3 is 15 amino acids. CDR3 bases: TGCGCCAGCAGCCAGTTCGCGGGCCGCACAGATACGCAGTATTTT. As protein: CASSQFAGRTDTQYF.

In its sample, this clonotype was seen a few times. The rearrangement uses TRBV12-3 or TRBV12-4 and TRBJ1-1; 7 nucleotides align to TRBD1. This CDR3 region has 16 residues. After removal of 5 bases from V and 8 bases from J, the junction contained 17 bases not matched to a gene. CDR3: CASSPRTGALSWEAFF. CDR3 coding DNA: TGTGCCAGCAGTCCCCGGACAGGAGCTCTGTCGTGGGAAGCTTTCTTT.

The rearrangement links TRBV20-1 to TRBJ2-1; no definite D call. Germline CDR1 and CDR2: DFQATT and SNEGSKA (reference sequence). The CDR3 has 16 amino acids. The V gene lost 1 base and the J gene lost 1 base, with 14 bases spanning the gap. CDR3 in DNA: TGCAGTGCTAGAGCCCTAGAATTAGTTTCCTACAATGAGCAGTTCTTC. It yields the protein CSARALELVSYNEQFF.

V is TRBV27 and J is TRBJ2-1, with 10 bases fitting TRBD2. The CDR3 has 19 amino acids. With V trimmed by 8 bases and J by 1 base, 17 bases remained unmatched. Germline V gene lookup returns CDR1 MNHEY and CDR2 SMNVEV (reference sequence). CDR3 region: CASDEIKERGGLSYNEQFF. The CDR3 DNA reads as TGTGCCAGCGACGAGATAAAGGAGCGGGGGGGACTATCCTACAATGAGCAGTTCTTC.

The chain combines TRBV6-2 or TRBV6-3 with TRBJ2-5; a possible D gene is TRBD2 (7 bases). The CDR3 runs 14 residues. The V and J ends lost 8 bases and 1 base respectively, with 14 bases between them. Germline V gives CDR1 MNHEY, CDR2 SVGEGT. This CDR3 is CASGGGSFQETQYF. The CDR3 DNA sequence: TGTGCCAGCGGGGGCGGGAGTTTCCAAGAGACCCAGTACTTC.

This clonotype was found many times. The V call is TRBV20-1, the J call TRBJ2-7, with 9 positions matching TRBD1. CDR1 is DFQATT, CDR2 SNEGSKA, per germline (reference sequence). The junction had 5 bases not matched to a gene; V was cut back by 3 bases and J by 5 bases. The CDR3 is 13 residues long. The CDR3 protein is CSARDRGRNEQYF. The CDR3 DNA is TGCAGTGCTAGGGACAGGGGTCGCAACGAGCAGTACTTC.

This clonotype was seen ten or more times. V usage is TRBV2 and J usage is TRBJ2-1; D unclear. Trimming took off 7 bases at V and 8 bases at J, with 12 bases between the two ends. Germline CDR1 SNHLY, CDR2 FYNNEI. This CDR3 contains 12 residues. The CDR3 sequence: CASKTDAHEQFF. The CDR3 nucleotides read TGTGCCAGCAAGACGGACGCCCATGAGCAGTTCTTC.

CDR3 in DNA: TGTGCCAGCAGCGCCGTAAGGTTTAGCACAGATACGCAGTATTTT. It is translated as CASSAVRFSTDTQYF. This chain connects TRBV9 to TRBJ2-3; D unresolved. This CDR3 has 15 amino acids. Trimming shortened V by 3 bases and J by 0 bases, and 11 bases separated the two germline ends. The germline V gene encodes CDR1 SGDLS and CDR2 YYNGEE.

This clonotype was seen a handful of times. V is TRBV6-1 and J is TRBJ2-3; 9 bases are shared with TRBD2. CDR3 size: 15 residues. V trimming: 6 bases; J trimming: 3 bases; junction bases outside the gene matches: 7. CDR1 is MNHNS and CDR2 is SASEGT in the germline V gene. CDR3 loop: CASSPFSGRTDTQYF. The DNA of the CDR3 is TGTGCCAGCAGCCCGTTTAGCGGGAGAACAGATACGCAGTATTTT.